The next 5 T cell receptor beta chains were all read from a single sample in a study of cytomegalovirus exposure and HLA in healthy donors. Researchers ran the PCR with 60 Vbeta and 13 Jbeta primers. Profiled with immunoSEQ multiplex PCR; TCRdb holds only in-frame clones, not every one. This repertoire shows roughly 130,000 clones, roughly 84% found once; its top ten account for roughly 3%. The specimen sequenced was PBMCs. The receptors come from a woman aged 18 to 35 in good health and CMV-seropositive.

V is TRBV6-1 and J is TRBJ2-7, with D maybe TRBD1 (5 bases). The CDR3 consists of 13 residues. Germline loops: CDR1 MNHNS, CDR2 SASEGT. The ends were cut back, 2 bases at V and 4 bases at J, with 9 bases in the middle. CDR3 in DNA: TGTGCCAGCAGTGAACAGGGTTTTTACGAGCAGTACTTC. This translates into CASSEQGFYEQYF.

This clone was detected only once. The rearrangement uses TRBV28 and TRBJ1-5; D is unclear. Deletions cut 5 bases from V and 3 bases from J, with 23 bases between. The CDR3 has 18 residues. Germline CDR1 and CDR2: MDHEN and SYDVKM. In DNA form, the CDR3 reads TGTGCCAGCAGTCCGGCTGACTCCAGGTGGAGGTTCAATCAGCCCCAGCATTTT. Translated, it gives CASSPADSRWRFNQPQHF.

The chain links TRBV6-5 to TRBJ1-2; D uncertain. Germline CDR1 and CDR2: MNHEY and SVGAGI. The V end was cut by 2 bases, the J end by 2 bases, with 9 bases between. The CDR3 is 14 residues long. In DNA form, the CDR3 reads TGTGCCAGCAGTTACGTCGCCACAAACTATGGCTACACCTTC. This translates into CASSYVATNYGYTF.

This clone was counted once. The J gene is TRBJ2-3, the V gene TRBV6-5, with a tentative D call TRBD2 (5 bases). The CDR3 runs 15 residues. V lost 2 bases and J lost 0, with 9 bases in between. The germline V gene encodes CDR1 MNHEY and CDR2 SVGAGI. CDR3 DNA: TGTGCCAGCAGTTACATGGCGGGTAGCACAGATACGCAGTATTTT. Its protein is CASSYMAGSTDTQYF.

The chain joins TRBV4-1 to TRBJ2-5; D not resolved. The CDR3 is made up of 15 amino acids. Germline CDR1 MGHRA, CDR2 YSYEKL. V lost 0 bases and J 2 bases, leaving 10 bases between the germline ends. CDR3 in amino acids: CASSQEGRWQETQYF. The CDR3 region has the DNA TGCGCCAGCAGCCAAGAGGGCAGGTGGCAAGAGACCCAGTACTTC.